The 3 T cell receptor beta chains listed next were all sequenced from one sample in a study of blood T cell repertoires in COVID-19. Profiling relied on immunoSEQ multiplex PCR, and the TCRdb table lists in-frame clones only, not all of them. The sample consists of about 300,000 clones, approximately 83% of them appearing once. Sequenced input: PBMCs or T cells enriched from blood (not recorded which). The origin of the receptors is a man aged 25 to 40 who had recovered from COVID-19.

This clone was seen just once. The chain couples TRBV24-1 to TRBJ2-5, with D tentatively TRBD2 (5 bases). This CDR3 has 14 residues. The germline gives CDR1 KGHDR, CDR2 SFDVKD. V was trimmed by 3 bases and J by 1 base, leaving 8 bases between them. In DNA, the CDR3 is TGTGCCACCAGTGATGGTGGGAGCCAAGAGACCCAGTACTTC. It yields the protein CATSDGGSQETQYF.

The rearrangement joins TRBV11-2 to TRBJ2-3, with TRBD1 matching over 7 bases. V lost 5 bases and J lost 0; bases outside the gene matches: 8. CDR1 is SGHAT and CDR2 is FQNNGV in the germline V gene. The CDR3 sequence is 16 residues long. Here the CDR3 reads CASSRTTGPSTDTQYF. The CDR3 DNA follows: TGTGCCAGCAGCCGAACGACAGGGCCAAGCACAGATACGCAGTATTTT. Together with reference TRBV11-2 and TRBJ2-3, the CDR3 gives the full variable domain: EAGVAQSPRYKIIEKRQSVAFWCNPISGHATLYWYQQILGQGPKLLIQFQNNGVVDDSQLPKDRFSAERLKGVDSTLKIQPAKLEDSAVYLCASSRTTGPSTDTQYFGPGTRLTVL.

This clone was observed a few times. The V and J genes are TRBV3-1 (or the pseudogene TRBV3-2) and TRBJ1-2; TRBD1 matches at 8 bases. This CDR3 region has 19 residues. V gave up 6 bases and J gave up 2 bases; unmatched junction bases: 20. In germline, CDR1 is LGHDT, CDR2 YNNKEL (reference sequence). CDR3 nucleotides: TGTGCCAGCAGACGCTCAGGCGGCCGGGACAGGCTAATGAACTATGGCTACACCTTC. It yields the protein CASRRSGGRDRLMNYGYTF.